These 9 T cell receptor beta chains came from one sample sequenced in a study of blood T cell repertoires in COVID-19. The table came from immunoSEQ multiplex PCR; TCRdb's copy has only in-frame clones and leaves some out. The sample lists approximately 350,000 clones, 89% occurring once. The sequenced sample consisted of peripheral blood. The receptors here all came from a woman aged 25 to 45 with COVID-19, enrolled during active disease.

The V gene is TRBV4-3, the J gene TRBJ2-7; TRBD2 agrees at 7 bases. The CDR3 length is 14 residues. Trimming at V came to 9 bases and at J to 0 bases, leaving 8 bases not matched to a gene. CDR1 LGHNA and CDR2 YSLEER come from the germline V gene. The CDR3, as DNA: TGCGCCAGGTCGGGACTATCCTTCTCCTACGAGCAGTACGTC. Amino acids: CARSGLSFSYEQYV.

Regarding this clone: A junction boundary mismatches the germline segment, possibly from a read error. The gene calls are TRBV7-7 and TRBJ2-2; D is possibly TRBD2 (7 bases). The CDR3 is 18 amino acids. Germline assignment: CDR1 SSHAT and CDR2 FNYEAQ (reference sequence). The CDR3 nucleotides read TGTGCTAGCAGCTTAGCCTGGATGGGAGGGGGAGACACCGGGGAGCTGTTTTTT. Amino acids: CASSLAWMGGGDTGELFF.

The chain recombines TRBV15 with TRBJ1-5; D unresolved. The CDR3 contains 14 residues. In germline, CDR1 is LNHNV, CDR2 YYDKDF (reference sequence). V was trimmed by 0 bases and J by 6 bases, leaving 9 bases between them. CDR3 in amino acids: CATSRDPQAQPQHF. The CDR3 DNA is TGTGCCACCAGCAGAGACCCCCAAGCTCAGCCCCAGCATTTT. The full variable domain, in which reference TRBV15 and TRBJ1-5 provide the parts outside the CDR3, is DAMVIQNPRYQVTQFGKPVTLSCSQTLNHNVMYWYQQKSSQAPKLLFHYYDKDFNNEADTPDNFQSRRPNTSFCFLDIRSPGLGDTAMYLCATSRDPQAQPQHFGDGTRLSIL.

The V gene is TRBV5-4, the J gene TRBJ1-2, with no clear D. With 0 bases removed from V and 4 bases from J, the gap between germline ends came to 10 bases. The CDR3 is 14 amino acids. Per the germline V gene, CDR1 is SGHNT and CDR2 is YYREEE (reference sequence). CDR3 in amino acids: CASSLDPRSYGYTF. The DNA of the CDR3 is TGTGCCAGCAGCTTGGATCCCAGGTCCTATGGCTACACCTTC.

The chain has TRBV9 and TRBJ2-5; maybe TRBD2 (5 bases). Trimming pared 3 bases from V and 7 bases from J, leaving 7 bases between. This CDR3 has 11 residues. Per the germline V gene, CDR1 is SGDLS and CDR2 is YYNGEE. The CDR3 protein is CASSAEGTQYF. CDR3 nucleotides: TGTGCCAGCAGCGCTGAGGGGACCCAGTACTTC.

This chain connects TRBV13 to TRBJ2-5, with 9 bases fitting TRBD2. Per the germline V gene, CDR1 is PRHDT and CDR2 is FYEKMQ (reference sequence). CDR3 size: 14 residues. The V gene end was trimmed by 8 bases and the J gene end by 2 bases; junction bases not matched to a gene: 6. CDR3 DNA sequence: TGTGCCAGCCGCCAGCGGGGGGAACAAGAGACCCAGTACTTC. Protein sequence: CASRQRGEQETQYF.

V usage is TRBV4-3 and J usage is TRBJ2-1; 14 bases are a match to TRBD2. Germline trimming cut 4 bases from V and 4 bases from J; bases unmatched to any gene: 9. Per the germline V gene, CDR1 is LGHNA and CDR2 is YSLEER. The CDR3 sequence is 18 residues long. In DNA form, the CDR3 reads TGCGCCAGCAGCCCCCGGACTAGCGGGAGGCTCCTATACAATGAGCAGTTCTTC. Its translation is CASSPRTSGRLLYNEQFF.

V usage is TRBV7-2 and J usage is TRBJ2-7, with D possibly matching TRBD2 (5 bases). There are 16 residues in the CDR3. Germline CDR1 SGHTA, CDR2 FQGNSA. Trimming stripped 3 bases from V and 1 base from J, with 16 bases between. Here the CDR3 reads CASSLGLAATSYEQYV. As DNA, the CDR3 is TGTGCCAGCAGCTTGGGCCTAGCAGCCACTTCCTACGAGCAGTACGTC.

V and J are TRBV16 and TRBJ1-1, with unresolved D. V lost 3 bases and J lost 0, with 8 bases in between. From germline, CDR1 is KGHSY and CDR2 FQNENV. CDR3 length: 14 residues. In DNA form, the CDR3 reads TGTGCCAGCAGCCATGGGCGTATGAACACTGAAGCTTTCTTT. This sequence encodes CASSHGRMNTEAFF.